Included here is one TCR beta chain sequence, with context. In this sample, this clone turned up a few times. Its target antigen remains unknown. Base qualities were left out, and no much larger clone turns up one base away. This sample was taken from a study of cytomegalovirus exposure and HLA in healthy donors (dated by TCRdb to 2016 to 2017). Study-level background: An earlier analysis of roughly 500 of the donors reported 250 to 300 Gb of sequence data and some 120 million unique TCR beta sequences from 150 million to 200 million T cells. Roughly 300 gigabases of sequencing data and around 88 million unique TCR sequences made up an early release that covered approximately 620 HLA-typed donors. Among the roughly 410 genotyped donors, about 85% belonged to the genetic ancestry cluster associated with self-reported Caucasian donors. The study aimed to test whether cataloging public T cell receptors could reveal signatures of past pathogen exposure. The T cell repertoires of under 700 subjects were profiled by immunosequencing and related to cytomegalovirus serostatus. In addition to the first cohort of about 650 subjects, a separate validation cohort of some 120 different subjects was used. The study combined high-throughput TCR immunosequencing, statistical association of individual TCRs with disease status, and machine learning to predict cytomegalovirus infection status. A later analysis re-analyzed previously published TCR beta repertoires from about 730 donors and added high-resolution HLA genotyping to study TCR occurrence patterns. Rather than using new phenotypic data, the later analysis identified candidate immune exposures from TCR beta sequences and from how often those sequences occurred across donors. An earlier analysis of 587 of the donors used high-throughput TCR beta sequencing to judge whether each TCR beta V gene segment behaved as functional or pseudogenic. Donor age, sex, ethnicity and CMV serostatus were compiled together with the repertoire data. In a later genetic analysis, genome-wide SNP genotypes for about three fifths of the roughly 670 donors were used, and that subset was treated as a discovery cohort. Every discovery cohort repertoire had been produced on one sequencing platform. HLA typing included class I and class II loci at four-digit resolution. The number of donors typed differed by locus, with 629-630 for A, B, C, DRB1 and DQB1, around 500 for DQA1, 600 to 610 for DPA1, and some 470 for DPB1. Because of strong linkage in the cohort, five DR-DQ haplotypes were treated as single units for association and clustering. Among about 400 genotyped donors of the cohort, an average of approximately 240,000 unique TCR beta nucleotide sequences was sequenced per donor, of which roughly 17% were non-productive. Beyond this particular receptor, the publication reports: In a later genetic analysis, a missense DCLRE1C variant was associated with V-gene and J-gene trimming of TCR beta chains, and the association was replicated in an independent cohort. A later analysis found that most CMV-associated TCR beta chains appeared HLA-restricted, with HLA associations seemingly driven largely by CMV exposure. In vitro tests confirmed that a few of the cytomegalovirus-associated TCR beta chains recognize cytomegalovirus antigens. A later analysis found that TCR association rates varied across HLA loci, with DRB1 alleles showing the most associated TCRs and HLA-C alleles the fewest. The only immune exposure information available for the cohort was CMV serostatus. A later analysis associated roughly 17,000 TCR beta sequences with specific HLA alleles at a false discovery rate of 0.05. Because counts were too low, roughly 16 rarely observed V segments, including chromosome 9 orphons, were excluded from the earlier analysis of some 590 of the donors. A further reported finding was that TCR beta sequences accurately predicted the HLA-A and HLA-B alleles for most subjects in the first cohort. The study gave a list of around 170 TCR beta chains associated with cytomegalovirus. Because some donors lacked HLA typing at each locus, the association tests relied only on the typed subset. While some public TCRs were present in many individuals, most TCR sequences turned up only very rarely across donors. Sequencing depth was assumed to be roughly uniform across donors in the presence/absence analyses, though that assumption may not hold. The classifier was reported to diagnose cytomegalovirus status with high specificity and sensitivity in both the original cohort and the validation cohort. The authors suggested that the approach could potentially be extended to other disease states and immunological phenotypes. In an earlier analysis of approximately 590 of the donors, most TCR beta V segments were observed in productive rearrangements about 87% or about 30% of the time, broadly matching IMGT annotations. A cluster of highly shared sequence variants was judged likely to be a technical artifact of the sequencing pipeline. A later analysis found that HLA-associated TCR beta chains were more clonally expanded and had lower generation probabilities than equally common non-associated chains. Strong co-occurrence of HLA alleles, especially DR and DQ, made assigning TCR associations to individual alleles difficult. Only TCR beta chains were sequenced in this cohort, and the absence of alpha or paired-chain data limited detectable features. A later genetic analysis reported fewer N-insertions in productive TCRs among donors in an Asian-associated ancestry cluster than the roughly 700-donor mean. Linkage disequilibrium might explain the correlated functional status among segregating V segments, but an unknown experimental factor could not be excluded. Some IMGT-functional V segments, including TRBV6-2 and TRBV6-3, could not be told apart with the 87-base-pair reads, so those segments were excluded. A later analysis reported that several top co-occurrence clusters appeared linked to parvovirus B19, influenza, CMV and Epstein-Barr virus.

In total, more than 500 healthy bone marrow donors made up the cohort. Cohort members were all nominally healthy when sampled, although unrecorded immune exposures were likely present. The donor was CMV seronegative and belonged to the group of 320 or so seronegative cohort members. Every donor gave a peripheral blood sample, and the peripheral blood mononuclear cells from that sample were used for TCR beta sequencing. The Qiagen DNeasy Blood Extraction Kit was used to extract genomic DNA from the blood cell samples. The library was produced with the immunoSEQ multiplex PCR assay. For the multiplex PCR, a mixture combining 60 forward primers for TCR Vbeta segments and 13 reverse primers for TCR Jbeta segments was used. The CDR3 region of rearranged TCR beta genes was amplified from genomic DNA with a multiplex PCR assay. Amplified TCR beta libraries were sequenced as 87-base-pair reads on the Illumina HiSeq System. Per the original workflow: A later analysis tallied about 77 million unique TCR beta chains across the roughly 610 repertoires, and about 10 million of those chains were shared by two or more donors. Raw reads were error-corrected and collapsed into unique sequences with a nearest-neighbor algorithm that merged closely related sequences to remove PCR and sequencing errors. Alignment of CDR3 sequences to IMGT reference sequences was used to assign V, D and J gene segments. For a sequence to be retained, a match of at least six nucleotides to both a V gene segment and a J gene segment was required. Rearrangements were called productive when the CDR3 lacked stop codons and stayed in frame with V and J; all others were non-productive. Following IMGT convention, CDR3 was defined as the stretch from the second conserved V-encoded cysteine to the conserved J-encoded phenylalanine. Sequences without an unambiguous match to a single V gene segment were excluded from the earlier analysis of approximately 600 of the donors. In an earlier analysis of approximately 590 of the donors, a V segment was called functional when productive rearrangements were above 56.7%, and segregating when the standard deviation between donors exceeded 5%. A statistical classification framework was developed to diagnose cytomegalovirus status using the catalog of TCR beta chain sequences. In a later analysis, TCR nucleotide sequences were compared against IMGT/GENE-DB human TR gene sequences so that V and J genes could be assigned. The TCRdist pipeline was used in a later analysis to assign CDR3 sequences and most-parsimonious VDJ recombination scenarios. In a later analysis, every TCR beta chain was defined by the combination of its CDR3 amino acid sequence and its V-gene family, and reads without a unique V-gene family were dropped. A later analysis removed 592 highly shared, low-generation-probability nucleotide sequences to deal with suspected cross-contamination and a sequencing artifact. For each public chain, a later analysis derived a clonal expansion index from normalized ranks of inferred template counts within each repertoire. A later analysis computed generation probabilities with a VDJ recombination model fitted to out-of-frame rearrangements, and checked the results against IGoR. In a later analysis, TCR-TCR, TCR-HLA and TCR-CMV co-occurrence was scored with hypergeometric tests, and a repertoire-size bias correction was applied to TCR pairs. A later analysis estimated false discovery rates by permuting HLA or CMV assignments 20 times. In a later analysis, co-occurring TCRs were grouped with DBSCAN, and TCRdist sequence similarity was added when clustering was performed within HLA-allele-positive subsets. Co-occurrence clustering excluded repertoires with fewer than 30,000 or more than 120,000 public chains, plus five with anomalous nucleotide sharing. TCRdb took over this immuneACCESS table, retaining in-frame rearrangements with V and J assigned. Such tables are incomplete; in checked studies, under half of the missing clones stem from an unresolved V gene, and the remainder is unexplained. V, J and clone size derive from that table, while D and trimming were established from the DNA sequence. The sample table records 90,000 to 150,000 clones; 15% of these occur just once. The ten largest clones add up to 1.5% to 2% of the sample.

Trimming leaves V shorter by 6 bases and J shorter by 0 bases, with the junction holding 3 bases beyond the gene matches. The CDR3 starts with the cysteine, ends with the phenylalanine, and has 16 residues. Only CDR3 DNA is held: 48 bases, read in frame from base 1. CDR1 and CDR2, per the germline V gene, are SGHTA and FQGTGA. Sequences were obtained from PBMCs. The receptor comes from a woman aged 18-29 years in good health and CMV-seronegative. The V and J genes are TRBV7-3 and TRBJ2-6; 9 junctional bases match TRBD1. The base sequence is TGTGCCAGCAGGAGGACAGGGGACTCTGGGGCCAACGTCCTGACTTTC. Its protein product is CASRRTGDSGANVLTF.